This T cell receptor (beta chain) derives from a study of Ad26.COV2.S vaccination and SARS-CoV-2 variants. Measured with immunoSEQ multiplex PCR; TCRdb has only the in-frame clones, and not every one. The table lists approximately 240,000 clones, roughly 88% of them singletons. Study-wide findings and caveats: The TCR breadth and depth analyses may have produced an underestimate of total T cell responses.

Treatment meaning: over 15 received Ad26.COV2.S at low or high dose, single or two shots; 5 received placebo; per-sample allocation not given. Samples analyzed were those drawn on day 63 after the first vaccine or placebo injection. Spike of the Wuhan-strain SARS-CoV-2 was expressed by an Ad26 vector, which formed the vaccine. Comment on this clone: The antigen is not known.

Per the germline V gene, CDR1 is LGHNA and CDR2 is YNFKEQ. V lost 4 bases to trimming and J lost 2 bases; unmatched junction nucleotides: 15. The CDR3 totals 19 residues. Material: peripheral blood, obtained in a trial of Ad26.COV2.S vaccine versus placebo. The receptor was isolated from a person between 18 and 65 years old who received the Ad26.COV2.S COVID-19 vaccine or a placebo. The rearrangement joins TRBV4-2 to TRBJ1-5; 9 bases line up with TRBD1. CDR3 region: CASSLGGTGKLNGNQPQHF. The CDR3 coding sequence is TGTGCCAGCAGCCTAGGAGGGACAGGGAAGTTGAATGGCAATCAGCCCCAGCATTTT.